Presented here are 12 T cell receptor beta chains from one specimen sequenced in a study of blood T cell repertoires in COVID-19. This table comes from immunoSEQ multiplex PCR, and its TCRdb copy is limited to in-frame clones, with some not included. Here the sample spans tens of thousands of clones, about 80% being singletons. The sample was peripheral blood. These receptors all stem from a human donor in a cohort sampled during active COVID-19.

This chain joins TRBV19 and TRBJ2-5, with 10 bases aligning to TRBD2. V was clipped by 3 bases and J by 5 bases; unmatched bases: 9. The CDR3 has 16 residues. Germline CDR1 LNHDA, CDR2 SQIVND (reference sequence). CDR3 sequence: CASSIRLAGAGETQYF. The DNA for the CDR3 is TGTGCCAGTAGTATCCGGCTAGCGGGAGCTGGGGAGACCCAGTACTTC.

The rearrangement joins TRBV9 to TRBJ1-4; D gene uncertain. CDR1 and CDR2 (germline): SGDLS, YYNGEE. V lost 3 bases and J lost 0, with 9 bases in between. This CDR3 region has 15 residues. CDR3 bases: TGTGCCAGCAGCGCAGACTTTGCAACTAATGAAAAACTGTTTTTT. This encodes CASSADFATNEKLFF.

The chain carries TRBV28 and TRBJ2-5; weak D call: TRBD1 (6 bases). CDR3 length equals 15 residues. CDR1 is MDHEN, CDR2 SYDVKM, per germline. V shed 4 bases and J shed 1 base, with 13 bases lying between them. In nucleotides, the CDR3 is TGTGCCAGCAGTTGGCAGGGGTCGGGCCAAGAGACCCAGTACTTC. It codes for CASSWQGSGQETQYF.

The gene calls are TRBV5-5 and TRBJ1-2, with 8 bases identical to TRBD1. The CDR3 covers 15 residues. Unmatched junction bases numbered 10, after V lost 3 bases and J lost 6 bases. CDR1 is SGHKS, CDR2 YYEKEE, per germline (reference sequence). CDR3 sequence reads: CASSWTGRGIDGYTF. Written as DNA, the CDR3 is TGTGCCAGCAGCTGGACAGGGCGTGGTATTGATGGCTACACCTTC.

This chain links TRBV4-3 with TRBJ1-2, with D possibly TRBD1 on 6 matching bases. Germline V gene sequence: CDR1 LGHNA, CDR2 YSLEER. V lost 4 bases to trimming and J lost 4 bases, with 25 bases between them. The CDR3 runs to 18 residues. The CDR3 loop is CASSPYHREVPQTYGYTF. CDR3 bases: TGCGCCAGCAGCCCCTACCACAGGGAAGTCCCCCAGACCTATGGCTACACCTTC.

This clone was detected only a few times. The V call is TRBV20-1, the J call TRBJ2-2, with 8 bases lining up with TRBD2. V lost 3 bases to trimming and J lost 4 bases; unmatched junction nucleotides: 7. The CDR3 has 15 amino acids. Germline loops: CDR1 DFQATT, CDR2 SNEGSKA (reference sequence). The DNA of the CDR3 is TGCAGTGCTAGTGGTAGCGGGAAAGGCACCGGGGAGCTGTTTTTT. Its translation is CSASGSGKGTGELFF.

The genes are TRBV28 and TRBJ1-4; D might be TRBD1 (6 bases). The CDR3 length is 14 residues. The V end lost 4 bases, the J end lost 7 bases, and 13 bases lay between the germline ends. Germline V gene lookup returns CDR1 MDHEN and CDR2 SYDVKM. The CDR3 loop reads CASSSQGLSEKLFF. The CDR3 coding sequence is TGTGCCAGCAGTTCACAGGGTCTGAGTGAAAAACTGTTTTTT.

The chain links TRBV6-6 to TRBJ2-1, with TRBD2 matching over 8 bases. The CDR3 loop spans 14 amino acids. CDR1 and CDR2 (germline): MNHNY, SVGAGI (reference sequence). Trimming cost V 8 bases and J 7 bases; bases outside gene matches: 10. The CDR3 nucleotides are TGTGCCAGCGAGGGGTCTAGCGGGCAAAATGAGCAGTTCTTC. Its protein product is CASEGSSGQNEQFF.

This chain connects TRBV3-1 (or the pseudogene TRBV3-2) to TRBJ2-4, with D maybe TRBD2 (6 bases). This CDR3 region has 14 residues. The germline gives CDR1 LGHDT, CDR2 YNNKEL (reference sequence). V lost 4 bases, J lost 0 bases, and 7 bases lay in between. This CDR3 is CASSPGVAKNIQYF. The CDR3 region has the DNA TGTGCCAGCAGCCCGGGAGTAGCCAAAAACATTCAGTACTTC.

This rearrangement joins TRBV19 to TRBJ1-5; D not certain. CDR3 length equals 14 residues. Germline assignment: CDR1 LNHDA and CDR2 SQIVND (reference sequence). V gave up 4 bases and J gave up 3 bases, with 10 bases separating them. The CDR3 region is CASSNWRDNQPQHF. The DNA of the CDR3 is TGTGCCAGTAGTAATTGGCGGGACAATCAGCCCCAGCATTTT.

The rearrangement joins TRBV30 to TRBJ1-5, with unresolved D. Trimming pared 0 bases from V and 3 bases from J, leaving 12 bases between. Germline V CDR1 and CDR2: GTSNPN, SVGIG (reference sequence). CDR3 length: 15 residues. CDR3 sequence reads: CAWSVPGLFNQPQHF. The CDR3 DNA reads TGTGCCTGGAGTGTACCTGGGCTGTTCAATCAGCCCCAGCATTTT.

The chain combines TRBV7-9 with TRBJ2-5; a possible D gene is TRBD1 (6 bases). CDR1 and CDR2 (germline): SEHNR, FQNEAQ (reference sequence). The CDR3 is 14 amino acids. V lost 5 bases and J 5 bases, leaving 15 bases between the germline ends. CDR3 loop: CASSLLSGAETQYF. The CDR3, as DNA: TGTGCCAGCAGCCTCTTATCAGGGGCCGAGACCCAGTACTTC.